The rows below give T cell receptor beta chains drawn from one sample of a study of blood T cell repertoires in COVID-19. Profiled with immunoSEQ multiplex PCR; TCRdb holds only in-frame clones, not every one. The repertoire holds 350,000 to 450,000 clones, around 87% seen once, with 1.5% to 2.5% in the top ten. The sample consisted of PBMCs or T cells enriched from blood (not recorded which). These receptors were collected from a middle-aged man in a cohort exposed to, infected with or recovered from COVID-19 (not recorded which). The CDR3 runs from the conserved cysteine through the conserved F or W. The D gene is left open where the match is weak. A clone size is listed for some rows: how often the clone was seen (once, few, many), or a class if it is expanded.

V	length	D	size	J	DNA	CDR3
TRBV6-5	15	TRBD1	.	TRBJ2-7	TGTGCCAGCAGTTCGCGGACCAGGGGGATCTACGAGCAGTACTTC	CASSSRTRGIYEQYF
TRBV4-1	16	.	.	TRBJ1-3	TGCGCCAGCAGCCCCGGCGGACAGCTCTCTGGAAACACCATATATTTT	CASSPGGQLSGNTIYF
TRBV3-1/TRBV3-2	17	.	.	TRBJ1-5	TGTGCCAGCAGCCCCCCCCGGGGGGGGAATAGCAATCAGCCCCAGCATTTT	CASSPPRGGNSNQPQHF
TRBV10-1	15	TRBD1	.	TRBJ2-3	TGCGCCAGCAGTGAGTCGACAGGGGGGAAAGATACGCAGTATTTT	CASSESTGGKDTQYF
TRBV6-5	14	.	once	TRBJ2-2	TGTGCCCTCCCCCTAAGCTCGAACACCGGGGAGCTGTTTTTT	CALPLSSNTGELFF
TRBV11-2	14	.	.	TRBJ1-2	TGTGCCAGCAGCTTAGATTCAGTATTGAGGGGCTACACCTTC	CASSLDSVLRGYTF
TRBV6-6	15	.	.	TRBJ1-5	TGTGCCAGCAGTTATGGGGGGGCAAGCAATCAGCCCCAGCATTTT	CASSYGGASNQPQHF
TRBV10-3	15	.	.	TRBJ2-7	TGTGCCATCAGTGCCGGAACAGGCTTCTCCTACGAGCAGTACTTC	CAISAGTGFSYEQYF
TRBV4-1	16	.	.	TRBJ2-7	TGCGCCAGCAGCCAAGTGGGGGCCGGGGCGGTCTACGAGCAGTACTTC	CASSQVGAGAVYEQYF
TRBV27	16	.	.	TRBJ2-1	TGTGCCAGCAGATCCGATCCGCAGGGGTCGGGAAATGAGCAGTTCTTC	CASRSDPQGSGNEQFF
TRBV5-4	15	TRBD1	.	TRBJ2-7	TGTGCCAGCAGCAATTCCGGGACAGGGTTCTACGAGCAGTACTTC	CASSNSGTGFYEQYF